A selection of T cell receptor beta chains follows, all from one sample in a study of Tregs in tolerant kidney transplant recipients. The assay was immunoSEQ multiplex PCR, and TCRdb's table has in-frame clones only and misses some. This sample has about 52,000 clones, with about 90% found just once. The starting material was CD8+ T cells from blood (PBMCs), obtained 24 months after the transplant. Receptors originate from a human patient who received a combined kidney and bone marrow transplant. A share of the T cells may be of graft donor origin. CDR3s include the opening cysteine and the closing phenylalanine or tryptophan.

j_call,cdr3_length,v_call,cdr3_aa
TRBJ1-2,15,TRBV5-6,CASSLKHPLWDGYTF
TRBJ2-3,16,TRBV9,CASSGSVLSGGDTQYF
TRBJ2-7,12,TRBV6-1,CAGGTSSYEQYF
TRBJ2-2,15,TRBV27,CASSHGLAVAGELFF
TRBJ1-5,14,TRBV5-6,CASSHRWSNQPQHF
TRBJ1-1,14,TRBV4-3,CASSLGTGDPEAFF
TRBJ2-7,11,TRBV11-3,CASSFQNEQYF
TRBJ2-3,15,TRBV5-1,CASSSPRQGTDTQYF
TRBJ2-7,15,TRBV21-1,CASSKQLAGSYEQYF
TRBJ2-5,18,TRBV7-2,CASSLPPRDRGFQETQYF
TRBJ1-4,16,TRBV28,CASSLRDRGGGEKLFF
TRBJ2-1,19,TRBV7-9,CASSSNTPQVADSYNEQFF
TRBJ2-5,15,TRBV7-9,CASSSRLAVQETQYF
TRBJ2-7,12,TRBV6-4,CASRDRGYEQYF
TRBJ1-4,13,TRBV27,CASSLSMSGKLFF
TRBJ2-5,16,TRBV9,CASSLPADRAEETQYF
TRBJ2-1,15,TRBV5-6,CASSPAPGGGSEQFF
TRBJ2-7,18,TRBV7-6,CASSLGGSGGLFPYEQYF
TRBJ1-5,14,TRBV7-9,CASSSGTPIGPQHF
TRBJ2-2,17,TRBV23-1,CASSQLIGDLNTGELFF
TRBJ1-1,14,TRBV25-1,CASSESGQGEEAFF
TRBJ2-2,17,TRBV27,CASSLSVAALVTGELFF
TRBJ2-2,15,TRBV29-1,CSVEGVAANTGELFF
TRBJ2-1,9,TRBV7-2,CASTGEQFF
TRBJ1-1,14,TRBV19,CASSIPGSGTEAFF
-,13,TRBV27,CASSLSGSYEQYF
TRBJ2-2,15,TRBV11-3,CASSGEKGRTGELFF
-,15,TRBV23-1,CASSPGQGVCYEQYF
TRBJ2-7,14,TRBV9,CASSVAPGTYEQYF
TRBJ1-2,16,TRBV4-3,CASSQDLGRGGYGYTF
TRBJ2-7,12,TRBV7-9,CASSFGAYEQYF
TRBJ1-2,15,TRBV2,CASTPRVSLAYGYTF
TRBJ1-5,15,TRBV13,CASSLGGQSNQPQHF
TRBJ2-1,17,TRBV28,CASSSPSGVNSYNEQFF
TRBJ2-2,19,TRBV9,CASSVAGFQVSRNTGELFF
TRBJ2-3,14,TRBV2,CASTAGRGTDTQYF
TRBJ2-5,14,TRBV27,CASSFQGGRETQYF
TRBJ2-7,12,TRBV7-6,CASSDMGYEQYF
TRBJ2-2,15,TRBV11-2,CASSWDVRRAGELFF
TRBJ2-1,18,TRBV7-9,CASSLALVAGGHYTEQFF
TRBJ2-3,17,TRBV28,CASSLIAGGPGLYGQYF
TRBJ2-7,13,TRBV5-6,CASSIGTDYEQYF